This T cell receptor beta chain was sequenced for a study of cytomegalovirus exposure and HLA in healthy donors. Study observations and caveats: A later analysis found common viral pathogens apparently linked to several of the most significant clusters.

This CDR3 comprises 14 residues. 13 Jbeta primers and 60 Vbeta primers were used for the PCR. Libraries were prepared by immunoSEQ multiplex PCR; TCRdb keeps only in-frame clonotypes and omits some of them. The sample yields about 130,000 clones, 80% seen once. Worth noting for this clone: The antigen is undetermined.

The V and J genes are TRBV21-1 and TRBJ2-7; TRBD2 was called by the table and not checked on the DNA. TRBV21-1 is assigned pseudogene status. The sequence came from a man aged 25-45 years in good health and CMV-seronegative. The sample consisted of PBMCs. The CDR3 spells CASSNGTPAREQYF. The CDR3 DNA reads TGTGCCAGCAGCAACGGGACTCCTGCTAGGGAGCAGTACTTC.